These T cell receptor beta chains were read from a single sample in a study of shared clonotypes between healthy human individuals. Assay: immunoSEQ multiplex PCR; the TCRdb copy retains only in-frame clones and omits some. The repertoire holds fewer than 2.5 million clones, with roughly 93% as singletons. Sequenced material: naive CD4+ T cells from PBMCs. These receptors were obtained from a man aged 18-30 years in good health. Some clones in this sample may be carry-over from other donors' samples. CDR3s include the opening cysteine and the closing phenylalanine or tryptophan. The order of the fields is D gene, clone size, J gene, V gene, CDR3 DNA, CDR3 protein. D genes are given only for firm matches. Clone size appears in some rows only: once, few, many, or a class for an expanded clone.

TRBD2 - TRBJ2-7 TRBV15 TGTGCCACCAGCAGAGGTACCGGGACTAGCTCGCCGTACGAGCAGTACTTC CATSRGTGTSSPYEQYF
- - TRBJ1-4 TRBV28 TGTGCCAGCAGTTTCCGTCAGGGAGGTGGTGAAAAACTGTTTTTT CASSFRQGGGEKLFF
TRBD2 - TRBJ2-1 TRBV5-1 TGCGCCAGCAGCCTTGGGTTGCCTAGCGGGGGAGAGCAGTTCTTC CASSLGLPSGGEQFF
- - TRBJ2-7 TRBV7-9 TGTGCCAGCAGCTTTTCAGAGGCTAGTGCGTTGGTAGACCTCTACGAGCAGTACTTC CASSFSEASALVDLYEQYF
- - TRBJ2-3 TRBV28 TGTGCCAGCAGCTTCGGTGGGTCAGATACGCAGTATTTT CASSFGGSDTQYF
- - TRBJ1-5 TRBV28 TGTGCCAGCAGTTTATGGGTGGGAACGCATCAGCCCCAGCATTTT CASSLWVGTHQPQHF
TRBD1 - TRBJ1-1 TRBV11-1 TGTGCCAGCAGCCGCCAAGGGGGCCTGAACACTGAAGCTTTCTTT CASSRQGGLNTEAFF
- - TRBJ2-1 TRBV7-9 TGTGCCAGCAGCCGAGGCACGGTGACCTACAATGAGCAGTTCTTC CASSRGTVTYNEQFF
- - TRBJ2-6 TRBV6-1 TGTGCCAGCAGTGAAGCGCCCAGGGCTGGGGCCAACGTCCTGACTTTC CASSEAPRAGANVLTF
- - TRBJ2-7 TRBV18 TGTGCCAGCTCTACCACGGGCAGCTCCTACGAGCAGTACTTC CASSTTGSSYEQYF
- once TRBJ1-1 TRBV5-1 TGCGCCAGCAGCGTCGGAACAGGGCCCCATGAAGCTTTCTTT CASSVGTGPHEAFF
TRBD2 - TRBJ2-7 TRBV6-5 TGTGCCAGCAGCCCCCAAGGACTAGCGGACTACGAGCAGTACTTC CASSPQGLADYEQYF
- - TRBJ1-1 TRBV6-5 TGTGCCAGCAGTTACTCTAGGGCAGGTACTGAAGCTTTCTTT CASSYSRAGTEAFF
- - TRBJ2-5 TRBV9 TGTGCCAGCAGCGTAGCTAGTGGACCCCAAGAGACCCAGTACTTC CASSVASGPQETQYF
- - TRBJ2-3 TRBV29-1 TGCAGCGTCCAAGGGGTCCCCGAGGGCACAGATACGCAGTATTTT CSVQGVPEGTDTQYF
- - TRBJ2-2 TRBV18 TGTGCCAGCTCACCCGCTGGCGGGACCAACACCGGGGAGCTGTTTTTT CASSPAGGTNTGELFF
TRBD2 - TRBJ2-3 TRBV29-1 TGCAGCGTTGGTGTAGCGGGGTTCACAGATACGCAGTATTTT CSVGVAGFTDTQYF
- - TRBJ1-5 TRBV2 TGTGCCAGCTCCAGGGATAATCAGCCCCAGCATTTT CASSRDNQPQHF
- - TRBJ2-7 TRBV4-3 TGCGCCAGCAGCCAAGGGGCGGGCGGGAACACCTACGAGCAGTACTTC CASSQGAGGNTYEQYF
TRBD2 - TRBJ2-1 TRBV7-2 TGTGCCAGCAGCCCACTAGCGGGAGGTTCAAGTGAGCAGTTCTTC CASSPLAGGSSEQFF
- - TRBJ1-3 TRBV28 TGTGCCAGCAGTGGGACTCCGGGACGCATTTCCTCAAACACCATATATTTT CASSGTPGRISSNTIYF
- - TRBJ2-2 TRBV7-3 TGTGCCAGCAGCCAAACAGGGCGGAGCGGAGGGGAGCTGTTTTTT CASSQTGRSGGELFF
- - TRBJ2-6 TRBV28 TGTGCCAGCAGTTTAGGACAGTCTGGGGCCAACGTCCTGACTTTC CASSLGQSGANVLTF
- once TRBJ2-7 TRBV7-9 TGTGCCAGCAGCGGGGGAGGTTGGGGCGGCGAGCAGTACTTC CASSGGGWGGEQYF
- - TRBJ2-5 TRBV11-3 TGTGCCAGCAGTCCTAGCAGACAGCAAGAGACCCAGTACTTC CASSPSRQQETQYF
TRBD2 - TRBJ2-2 TRBV11-3 TGTGCCAGCAGCTTAGACCTCCCCTTAGCGGGAGGGCCTGACACCGGGGAGCTGTTTTTT CASSLDLPLAGGPDTGELFF
- - TRBJ2-7 TRBV7-9 TGTGCCAGCAGCTTAAACAGGGCAAACTACGAGCAGTACTTC CASSLNRANYEQYF
- - TRBJ1-1 TRBV7-2 TGTGCCAGCAGCTTAGGTCCGGTGGGCACTGAAGCTTTCTTT CASSLGPVGTEAFF
- once TRBJ1-1 TRBV5-1 TGCGCCAGTTCGACCGTCGGAGTGAACACTGAAGCTTTCTTT CASSTVGVNTEAFF
- few TRBJ1-1 TRBV6-6 TGTGCCAGCAGTTACACCGGGTTGAACACTGAAGCTTTCTTT CASSYTGLNTEAFF
TRBD1 - TRBJ2-5 TRBV11-1 TGTGCCAGCAGCCGATCAGGGGGCCGGGAGACCCAGTACTTC CASSRSGGRETQYF
- - TRBJ2-1 TRBV11-3 TGTGCCAGCAGCTTAGCGGGCCCCAATGAGCAGTTCTTC CASSLAGPNEQFF
TRBD2 once TRBJ2-7 TRBV7-6 TGTGCCAGCAGCACCGGACTAGCGGGCGCCTACGAGCAGTACTTC CASSTGLAGAYEQYF
TRBD1 once TRBJ1-3 TRBV14 TGTGCCAGCAGCCAAGTCAGGGGGCCTGGAAACACCATATATTTT CASSQVRGPGNTIYF
- - TRBJ2-1 TRBV18 TGTGCCAGCTCCCCTACTAGTAATGAGCAGTTCTTC CASSPTSNEQFF
TRBD2 - TRBJ2-3 TRBV29-1 TGCAGCGGGGGGACTAGCGGCACAGATACGCAGTATTTT CSGGTSGTDTQYF
- - TRBJ2-1 TRBV19 TGTGCCAGTAGTATTCTTGGCGGAACAAACTACAATGAGCAGTTCTTC CASSILGGTNYNEQFF
TRBD2 once TRBJ2-7 TRBV15 TGTGCCACCAGTAGGACTAGCGGGAGTGTCGAGCAGTACTTC CATSRTSGSVEQYF
- - TRBJ2-3 TRBV5-1 TGCGCCAGCAGCTTGGGGGCGTACACAGATACGCAGTATTTT CASSLGAYTDTQYF
TRBD1 - TRBJ1-1 TRBV10-3 TGTGCCACTATGGCGCGGGACAGTGGTGAAGCTTTCTTT CATMARDSGEAFF
TRBD2 - TRBJ2-1 TRBV27 TGTGCCAGCAGTTTATGGCTTAGCGGGCACTACAATGAGCAGTTCTTC CASSLWLSGHYNEQFF
- - TRBJ2-7 TRBV6-1 TGTGCCAGCAGCGCACTTAGGCAGCTTTACGAGCAGTACTTC CASSALRQLYEQYF
TRBD1 - TRBJ2-1 TRBV9 TGTGCCAGCAGCGCAGACAGGGTTGAGCAGTTCTTC CASSADRVEQFF